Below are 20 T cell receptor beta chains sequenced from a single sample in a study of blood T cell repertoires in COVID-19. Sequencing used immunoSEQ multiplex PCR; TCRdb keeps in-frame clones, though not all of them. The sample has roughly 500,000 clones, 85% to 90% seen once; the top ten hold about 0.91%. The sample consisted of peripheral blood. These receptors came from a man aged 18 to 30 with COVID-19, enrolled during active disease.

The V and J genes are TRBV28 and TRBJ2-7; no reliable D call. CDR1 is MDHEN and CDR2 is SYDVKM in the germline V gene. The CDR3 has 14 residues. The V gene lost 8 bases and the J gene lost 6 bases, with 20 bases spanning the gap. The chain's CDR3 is CASRTLENLSEQYF. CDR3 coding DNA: TGTGCCAGCCGAACCCTCGAGAATTTAAGCGAGCAGTACTTC. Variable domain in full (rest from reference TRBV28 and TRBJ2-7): DVKVTQSSRYLVKRTGEKVFLECVQDMDHENMFWYRQDPGLGLRLIYFSYDVKMKEKGDIPEGYSVSREKKERFSLILESASTNQTSMYLCASRTLENLSEQYFGPGTRLTVT.

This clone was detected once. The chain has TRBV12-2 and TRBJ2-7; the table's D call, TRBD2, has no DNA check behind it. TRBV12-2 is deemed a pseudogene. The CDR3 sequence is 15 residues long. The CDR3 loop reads CASRLEPYFLYEQYF. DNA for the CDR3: TGTGCAAGTCGCTTAGAGCCCTACTTCCTTTACGAGCAGTACTTC.

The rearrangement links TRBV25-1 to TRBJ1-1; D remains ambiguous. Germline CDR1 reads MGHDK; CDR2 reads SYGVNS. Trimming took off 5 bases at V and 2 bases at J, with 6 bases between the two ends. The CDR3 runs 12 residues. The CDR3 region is CASSSGNTEAFF. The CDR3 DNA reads TGTGCCAGCAGTTCGGGTAACACTGAAGCTTTCTTT.

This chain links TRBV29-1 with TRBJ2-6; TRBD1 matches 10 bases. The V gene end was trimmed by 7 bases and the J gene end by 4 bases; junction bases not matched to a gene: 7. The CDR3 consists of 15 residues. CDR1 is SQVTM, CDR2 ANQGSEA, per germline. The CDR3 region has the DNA TGCAGCGCGACCGGGACAGGGGCGGGGGCCAACGTCCTGACTTTC. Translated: CSATGTGAGANVLTF. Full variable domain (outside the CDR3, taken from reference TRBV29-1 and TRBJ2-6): SAVISQKPSRDICQRGTSLTIQCQVDSQVTMMFWYRQQPGQSLTLIATANQGSEATYESGFVIDKFPISRPNLTFSTLTVSNMSPEDSSIYLCSATGTGAGANVLTFGAGSRLTVL.

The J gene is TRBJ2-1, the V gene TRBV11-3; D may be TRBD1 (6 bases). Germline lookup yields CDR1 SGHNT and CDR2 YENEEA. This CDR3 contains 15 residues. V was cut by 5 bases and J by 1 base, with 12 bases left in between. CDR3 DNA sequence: TGTGCCAGCAGCCCGGACAGCAATTCCTACAATGAGCAGTTCTTC. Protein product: CASSPDSNSYNEQFF. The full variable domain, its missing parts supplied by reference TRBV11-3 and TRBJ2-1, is EAGVVQSPRYKIIEKKQPVAFWCNPISGHNTLYWYLQNLGQGPELLIRYENEEAVDDSQLPKDRFSAERLKGVDSTLKIQPAELGDSAVYLCASSPDSNSYNEQFFGPGTRLTVL.

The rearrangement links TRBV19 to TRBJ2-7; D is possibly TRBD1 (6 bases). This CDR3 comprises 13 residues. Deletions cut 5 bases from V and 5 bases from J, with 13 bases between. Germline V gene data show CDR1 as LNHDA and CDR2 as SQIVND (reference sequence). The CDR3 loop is CASSPGEGDEQYF. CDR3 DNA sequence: TGTGCCAGTAGTCCGGGCGAGGGGGACGAGCAGTACTTC.

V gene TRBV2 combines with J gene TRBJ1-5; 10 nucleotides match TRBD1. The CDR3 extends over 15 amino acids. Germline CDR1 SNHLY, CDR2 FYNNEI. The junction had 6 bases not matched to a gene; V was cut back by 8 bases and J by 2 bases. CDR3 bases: TGTGCCAGCTCCGGGACAGGGGACCGCAATCAGCCCCAGCATTTT. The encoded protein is CASSGTGDRNQPQHF. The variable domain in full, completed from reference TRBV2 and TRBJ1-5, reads EPEVTQTPSHQVTQMGQEVILRCVPISNHLYFYWYRQILGQKVEFLVSFYNNEISEKSEIFDDQFSVERPDGSNFTLKIRSTKLEDSAMYFCASSGTGDRNQPQHFGDGTRLSIL.

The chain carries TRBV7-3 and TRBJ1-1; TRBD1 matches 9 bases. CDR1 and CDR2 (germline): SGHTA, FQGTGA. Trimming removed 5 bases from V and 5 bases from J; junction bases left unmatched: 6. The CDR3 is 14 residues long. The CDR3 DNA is TGTGCCAGCAGCACAACAGGGGGCTCTACTGAAGCTTTCTTT. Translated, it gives CASSTTGGSTEAFF.

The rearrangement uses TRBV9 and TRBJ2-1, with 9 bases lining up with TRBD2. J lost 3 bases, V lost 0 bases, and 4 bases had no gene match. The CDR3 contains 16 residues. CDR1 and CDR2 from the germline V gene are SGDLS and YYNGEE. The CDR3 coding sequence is TGTGCCAGCAGCGTAGGGTTTAGCGGGAGCTACAATGAGCAGTTCTTC. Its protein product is CASSVGFSGSYNEQFF.

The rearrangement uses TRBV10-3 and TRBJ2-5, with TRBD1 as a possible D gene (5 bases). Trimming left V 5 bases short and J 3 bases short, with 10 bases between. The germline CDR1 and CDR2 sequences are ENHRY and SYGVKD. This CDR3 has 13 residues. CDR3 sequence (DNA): TGTGCCATCAGTTACAGGCTCGAAGAGACCCAGTACTTC. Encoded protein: CAISYRLEETQYF.

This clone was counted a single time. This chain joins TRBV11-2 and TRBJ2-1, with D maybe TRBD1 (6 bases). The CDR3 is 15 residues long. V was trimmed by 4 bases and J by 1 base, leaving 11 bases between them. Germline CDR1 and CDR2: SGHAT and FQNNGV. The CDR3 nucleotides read TGTGCCAGCAGCTCACTACAGGGATCCTACAATGAGCAGTTCTTC. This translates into CASSSLQGSYNEQFF.

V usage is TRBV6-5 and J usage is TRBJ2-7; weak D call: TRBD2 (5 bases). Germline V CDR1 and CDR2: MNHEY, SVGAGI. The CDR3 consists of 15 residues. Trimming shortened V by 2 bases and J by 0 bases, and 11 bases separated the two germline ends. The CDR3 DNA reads TGTGCCAGCAGTTACACGGACTCGAGCTCCTACGAGCAGTACTTC. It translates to CASSYTDSSSYEQYF.

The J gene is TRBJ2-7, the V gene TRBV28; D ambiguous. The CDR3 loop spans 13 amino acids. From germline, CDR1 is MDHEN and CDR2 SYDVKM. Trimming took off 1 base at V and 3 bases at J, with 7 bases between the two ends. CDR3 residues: CASSLYLNYEQYF. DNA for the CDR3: TGTGCCAGCAGTTTATACCTAAACTACGAGCAGTACTTC.

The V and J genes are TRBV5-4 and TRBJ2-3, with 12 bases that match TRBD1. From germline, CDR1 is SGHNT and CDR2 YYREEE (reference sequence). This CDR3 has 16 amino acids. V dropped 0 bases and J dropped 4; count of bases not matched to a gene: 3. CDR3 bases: TGTGCCAGCAGCTTGGTGGGACAGGGGGCGTCAGATACGCAGTATTTT. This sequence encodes CASSLVGQGASDTQYF.

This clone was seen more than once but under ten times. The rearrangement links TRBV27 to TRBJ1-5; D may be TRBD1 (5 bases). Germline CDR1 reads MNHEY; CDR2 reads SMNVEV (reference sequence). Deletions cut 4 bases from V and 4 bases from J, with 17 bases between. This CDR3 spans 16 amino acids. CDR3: CASSSSGTVLNQPQHF. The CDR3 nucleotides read TGTGCCAGCAGTTCCTCCGGGACTGTCCTGAATCAGCCCCAGCATTTT.

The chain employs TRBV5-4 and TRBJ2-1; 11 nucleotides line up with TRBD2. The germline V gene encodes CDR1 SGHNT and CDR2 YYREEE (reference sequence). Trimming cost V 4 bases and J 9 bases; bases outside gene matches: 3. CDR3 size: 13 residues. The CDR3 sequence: CASSLSGRAEQFF. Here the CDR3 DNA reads TGTGCCAGCAGCCTTAGCGGGAGGGCTGAGCAGTTCTTC.

The CDR3 nucleotides read TGCAGTGCTAGTAAAGGAGGGGTCAACAATGAGCAGTTCTTC. It translates to CSASKGGVNNEQFF. The rearrangement links TRBV20-1 to TRBJ2-1, with D possibly matching TRBD2 (6 bases). CDR1 is DFQATT and CDR2 is SNEGSKA in the germline V gene (reference sequence). V lost 3 bases and J 5 bases, leaving 14 bases between the germline ends. The CDR3 consists of 14 residues.

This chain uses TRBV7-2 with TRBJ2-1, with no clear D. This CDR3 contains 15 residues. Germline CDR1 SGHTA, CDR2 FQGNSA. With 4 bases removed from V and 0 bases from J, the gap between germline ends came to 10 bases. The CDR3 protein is CASSSHHSSYNEQFF. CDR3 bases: TGTGCCAGCAGCTCCCACCATAGCTCCTACAATGAGCAGTTCTTC.

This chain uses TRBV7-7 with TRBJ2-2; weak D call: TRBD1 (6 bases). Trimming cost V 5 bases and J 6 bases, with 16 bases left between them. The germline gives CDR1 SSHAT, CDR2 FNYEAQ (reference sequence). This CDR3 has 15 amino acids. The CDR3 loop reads CASSLGTSGAGELFF. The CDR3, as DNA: TGTGCCAGCAGCCTGGGGACAAGTGGGGCCGGGGAGCTGTTTTTT.

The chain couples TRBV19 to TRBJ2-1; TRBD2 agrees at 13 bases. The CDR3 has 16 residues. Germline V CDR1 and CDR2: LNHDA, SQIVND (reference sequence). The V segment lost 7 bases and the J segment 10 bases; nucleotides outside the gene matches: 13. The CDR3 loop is CASTPKSGLAGIEQFF. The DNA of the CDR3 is TGTGCCAGTACCCCAAAATCGGGACTAGCGGGGATAGAGCAGTTCTTC. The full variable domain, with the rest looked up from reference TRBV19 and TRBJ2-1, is DGGITQSPKYLFRKEGQNVTLSCEQNLNHDAMYWYRQDPGQGLRLIYYSQIVNDFQKGDIAEGYSVSREKKESFPLTVTSAQKNPTAFYLCASTPKSGLAGIEQFFGPGTRLTVL.